These T cell receptor beta chains were read from a single sample in a study of blood T cell repertoires in COVID-19. Sequencing used immunoSEQ multiplex PCR; TCRdb keeps in-frame clones, though not all of them. This repertoire shows approximately 260,000 clones, over 70% found once; its top ten account for roughly a tenth. The material sequenced was peripheral blood. These receptors were taken from a woman in her 70s with COVID-19, enrolled during active disease. Each CDR3 is given with its conserved first and last residue. A D gene is named only where the DNA matches it firmly. Clone sizes are given selectively: once, few, many, or a class where the clone is expanded.

>.|TRBJ1-5|TRBV4-2|.
CASSREKGGQPQHF
TGTGCCAGCAGCCGGGAGAAGGGAGGTCAGCCCCAGCATTTT
>.|TRBJ1-1|TRBV7-9|.
CASSSSPGDTEAFF
TGTGCCAGCAGCTCAAGCCCAGGGGACACTGAAGCTTTCTTT
>.|TRBJ2-1|TRBV14|TRBD1
CASSQVGQGVQFF
TGTGCCAGCAGCCAAGTTGGACAGGGGGTGCAGTTCTTC
>.|TRBJ1-2|TRBV19|.
CASSGGDITNYGYTF
TGTGCCAGTAGTGGGGGGGACATCACTAACTATGGCTACACCTTC
>.|TRBJ2-1|TRBV20-1|.
CSASFQNNNEQFF
TGCAGTGCTAGTTTCCAGAATAATAATGAGCAGTTCTTC
>.|TRBJ2-2|TRBV27|.
CASSRTDFANTGELFF
TGTGCCAGCAGCCGGACAGACTTCGCGAACACCGGGGAGCTGTTTTTT
>.|TRBJ1-2|TRBV5-1|TRBD1
CASSFKTGEYGYTF
TGCGCCAGCAGCTTCAAGACAGGGGAATATGGCTACACCTTC
>.|TRBJ1-2|TRBV6-5|TRBD1
CASSSDRAGYGYTF
TGTGCCAGCAGTTCGGACAGGGCAGGTTATGGCTACACCTTC
>.|TRBJ2-7|TRBV2|TRBD1
CATQDRVNSHEQYF
TGTGCCACCCAGGACAGGGTAAATTCTCACGAGCAGTACTTC
>.|TRBJ2-4|TRBV4-3|TRBD2
CASSQDSGGKNIQYF
TGCGCCAGCAGCCAAGATTCGGGAGGTAAAAACATTCAGTACTTC
>once|TRBJ2-7|TRBV15|TRBD2
CATSRDGTSYEQYF
TGTGCCACCAGCAGAGATGGGACTAGCTACGAGCAGTACTTC
>.|TRBJ2-5|TRBV7-8|TRBD1
CASSLLTGEVETQYF
TGTGCCAGCAGCTTGTTAACAGGGGAAGTGGAGACCCAGTACTTC
>.|TRBJ1-1|TRBV11-3|.
CASSFRGMNTEAFF
TGTGCCAGCAGCTTCAGGGGAATGAACACTGAAGCTTTCTTT
>.|TRBJ1-1|TRBV12-5|.
CASGSRENTEAFF
TGTGCTAGTGGGTCCAGGGAGAACACTGAAGCTTTCTTT
>.|TRBJ1-5|TRBV27|.
CASSLGRNQPQHF
TGTGCCAGCAGTTTGGGCAGAAATCAGCCCCAGCATTTT
>.|TRBJ2-3|TRBV3-1/TRBV3-2|TRBD2
CASSQVSLAGTDTQYF
TGTGCCAGCAGCCAAGTATCACTAGCGGGGACAGATACGCAGTATTTT
>.|TRBJ2-1|TRBV19|TRBD2
CASSALAGGTNEQFF
TGTGCCAGTAGTGCACTAGCGGGAGGGACTAATGAGCAGTTCTTC
>.|TRBJ1-1|TRBV29-1|.
CSVEAQGGGTEAFF
TGCAGCGTTGAAGCCCAAGGGGGGGGCACTGAAGCTTTCTTT
>.|TRBJ2-6|TRBV27|TRBD2
CASSVRGPGLAGVGANVLTF
TGTGCCAGCAGTGTGAGAGGTCCGGGACTAGCGGGAGTTGGGGCCAACGTCCTGACTTTC
>.|TRBJ1-3|TRBV19|TRBD1
CASSPAGQNSGNTIYF
TGTGCCAGTAGTCCGGCGGGACAGAATTCTGGAAACACCATATATTTT
>.|TRBJ2-7|TRBV28|.
CASSFPLIQGGEQYF
TGTGCCAGCAGTTTCCCATTGATACAGGGAGGGGAGCAGTACTTC
>.|TRBJ2-5|TRBV7-2|.
CASSLTSETQYF
TGTGCCAGCAGCTTAACTTCGGAGACCCAGTACTTC
>.|TRBJ2-7|TRBV30|.
CAWSVTYEQYF
TGTGCCTGGAGCGTAACCTACGAGCAGTACTTC
>.|TRBJ1-3|TRBV29-1|.
CSVQTGPGNTIYF
TGCAGCGTCCAGACAGGACCGGGAAACACCATATATTTT
>.|TRBJ2-1|TRBV4-1|TRBD2
CASNLWGLADYNEQFF
TGCGCCAGCAACCTATGGGGACTAGCGGACTACAATGAGCAGTTCTTC
>.|TRBJ2-5|TRBV20-1|.
CSAMRGETQYF
TGCAGTGCCATGAGGGGGGAGACCCAGTACTTC
>.|TRBJ2-1|TRBV7-3|.
CASSQGTNEQFF
TGTGCCAGCAGCCAGGGTACCAATGAGCAGTTCTTC
>.|TRBJ2-2|TRBV24-1|TRBD2
CATSDSGLAGAANTGELFF
TGTGCCACCAGTGACTCCGGACTAGCGGGAGCGGCGAACACCGGGGAGCTGTTTTTT
>.|TRBJ2-3|TRBV7-8|TRBD2
CATRGRVTDTQYF
TGTGCCACCAGAGGGAGGGTCACAGATACGCAGTATTTT
>.|TRBJ1-2|TRBV27|TRBD1
CASGTGYGYTF
TGTGCCAGTGGGACAGGCTATGGCTACACCTTC
>.|TRBJ1-1|TRBV18|.
CASSPREEGTEAFF
TGTGCCAGCTCACCGAGGGAAGAGGGCACTGAAGCTTTCTTT
>.|TRBJ2-3|TRBV6-4|.
CASSITGELTDTQYF
TGTGCCAGCAGTATAACGGGAGAGTTAACAGATACGCAGTATTTT
>.|TRBJ1-3|TRBV3-1/TRBV3-2|.
CASSLRGAGARNTIYF
TGTGCCAGCAGCCTTCGGGGGGCTGGGGCTCGAAACACCATATATTTT
>.|TRBJ1-1|TRBV9|.
CASSDRIRVNTEAFF
TGTGCCAGCAGCGACAGAATCAGAGTGAACACTGAAGCTTTCTTT
>.|TRBJ1-1|TRBV27|.
CASSSLSNTEAFF
TGTGCCAGCAGTTCCCTTAGTAACACTGAAGCTTTCTTT
>.|TRBJ2-3|TRBV24-1|TRBD1
CATSATSRTGRSTDTQYF
TGTGCCACCAGTGCTACCTCCAGGACAGGGAGAAGCACAGATACGCAGTATTTT
>.|TRBJ2-7|TRBV27|TRBD2
CASSLRGRAYEQYF
TGTGCCAGCAGTTTAAGAGGGAGGGCCTACGAGCAGTACTTC
>.|TRBJ2-7|TRBV7-9|TRBD1
CASSLARTGPSYEQYF
TGTGCCAGCAGCTTAGCCCGGACAGGGCCCTCCTACGAGCAGTACTTC
>few|TRBJ2-7|TRBV27|TRBD2
CASSLLAGSSYEQYF
TGTGCCAGCAGTTTACTAGCGGGGAGCTCCTACGAGCAGTACTTC
>once|TRBJ2-5|TRBV29-1|TRBD1
CSVDDRGRETQYF
TGCAGCGTTGACGACAGGGGGCGAGAGACCCAGTACTTC
>.|TRBJ2-3|TRBV19|TRBD2
CASSIRLAGVGDTQYF
TGTGCCAGTAGTATACGTCTAGCGGGAGTCGGAGATACGCAGTATTTT
>.|TRBJ2-1|TRBV7-9|TRBD1
CASSRQGIYNEQFF
TGTGCCAGCAGCCGACAGGGGATCTACAATGAGCAGTTCTTC
>.|TRBJ1-4|TRBV10-3|.
CAISEDSEKLFF
TGTGCCATCAGTGAGGACAGTGAAAAACTGTTTTTT
>.|TRBJ1-5|TRBV19|.
CASSILDQPQHF
TGTGCCAGTAGTATTCTCGATCAGCCCCAGCATTTT
>.|TRBJ2-1|TRBV7-2|.
CASSFKYSTYNEQFF
TGTGCCAGCAGCTTTAAGTACAGCACCTACAATGAGCAGTTCTTC
>.|TRBJ2-1|TRBV6-5|TRBD1
CASSYQDRVREQFF
TGTGCCAGCAGTTACCAAGACAGGGTCAGGGAGCAGTTCTTC
>once|TRBJ1-5|TRBV30|TRBD1
CAWGIGQGGQPQHF
TGTGCCTGGGGGATCGGACAGGGTGGACAGCCCCAGCATTTT
>.|TRBJ1-6|TRBV27|TRBD1
CASSRDRGSPLHF
TGTGCCAGCAGTAGGGACAGGGGCTCACCCCTCCACTTT
>.|TRBJ2-2|TRBV7-9|TRBD1
CASSFRQGATGELFF
TGTGCCAGCAGCTTTAGACAGGGGGCCACCGGGGAGCTGTTTTTT
>.|TRBJ1-1|TRBV19|TRBD1
CASSVGQQNTEAFF
TGTGCCAGTAGTGTGGGACAGCAGAACACTGAAGCTTTCTTT